The clone carrying this TCR beta chain was picked up one time. The CDR3 extends over 18 amino acids. The germline gives CDR1 SGHRS, CDR2 YFSETQ. With 4 bases clipped from V and 0 bases from J, the junction kept 7 bases outside the gene matches. The sample comes from a study of blood T cell repertoires in COVID-19. In the study overall: Donors in the United States, Italy and Spain gave samples during acute or convalescent COVID-19.

Generated by immunoSEQ multiplex PCR, the TCRdb table keeps only in-frame clones and is missing some. Of about 50,000 clones detected, about nine tenths appear once; the ten largest clones hold around 3.6%. The clonotype was recovered from a human donor in a cohort sampled during active COVID-19. The rearrangement links TRBV5-1 to TRBJ2-3, with 14 nucleotides matching TRBD2. The material sequenced was peripheral blood. The CDR3 DNA sequence: TGCGCCAGCAGCCTCAGACTAGCGGGAGGGCGAAGCACAGATACGCAGTATTTT. This sequence encodes CASSLRLAGGRSTDTQYF.